Presented here are 30 T cell receptor beta chains from one specimen sequenced in a study of cytomegalovirus exposure and HLA in healthy donors. The PCR had 60 Vbeta and 13 Jbeta primers. Some clones are missing from TCRdb's copy, which holds only in-frame ones; the method was immunoSEQ multiplex PCR. In the table there are 150,000 to 200,000 clones, roughly 82% of which are singletons. The material sequenced was PBMCs. The source is a man in his fifties in good health and CMV-seropositive.

The rearrangement uses TRBV6-1 and TRBJ2-7; the match to TRBD1 covers 9 bases. V dropped 6 bases and J dropped 3; count of bases not matched to a gene: 6. This CDR3 has 14 residues. Germline CDR1 reads MNHNS; CDR2 reads SASEGT. CDR3 DNA: TGTGCCAGCAGCCGGACAGGGGCCTACTACGAGCAGTACTTC. It is translated as CASSRTGAYYEQYF.

This chain joins TRBV19 and TRBJ1-2, with 7 nucleotides matching TRBD1. V gave up 8 bases and J gave up 2 bases; unmatched junction bases: 2. Germline CDR1 and CDR2: LNHDA and SQIVND (reference sequence). The CDR3 has 12 residues. CDR3 protein: CASLQGNYGYTF. Here the CDR3 DNA reads TGTGCCAGTTTACAGGGGAACTATGGCTACACCTTC.

In DNA form, the CDR3 reads TGTGCCAGTGACTCGGGGGGAAACAGGGACAAAAACATTCAGTACTTC. As protein: CASDSGGNRDKNIQYF. The chain employs TRBV7-8 and TRBJ2-4; TRBD2 might be the D (7 bases). The ends were cut back, 9 bases at V and 3 bases at J, with 21 bases in the middle. The CDR3 length is 16 residues. Germline CDR1 reads SGHVS; CDR2 reads FQNEAQ.

The J gene is TRBJ1-5, the V gene TRBV27, with D perhaps matching TRBD1 (5 bases). The CDR3 is made up of 13 amino acids. Trimming stripped 2 bases from V and 15 bases from J, with 17 bases between. In germline, CDR1 is MNHEY, CDR2 SMNVEV (reference sequence). CDR3: CASSLDRGVGLHF. The CDR3 DNA follows: TGTGCCAGCAGTTTAGACCGGGGGGTTGGACTGCATTTT.

The chain uses TRBV4-2 and TRBJ2-1; TRBD2 matches 11 bases. This CDR3 has 18 amino acids. The trim removed 1 base at V and 1 base at J, leaving 6 bases unmatched. CDR1 and CDR2 (germline): LGHNA, YNFKEQ. The CDR3 DNA is TGTGCCAGCAGCCAAGTGGCTTCTAGCGGGGGGTCCTACAATGAGCAGTTCTTC. Translated: CASSQVASSGGSYNEQFF.

The chain couples TRBV30 to TRBJ2-2, with 9 bases lining up with TRBD2. Germline-derived CDR1 and CDR2 are GTSNPN and SVGIG (reference sequence). V gave up 0 bases and J gave up 5 bases; unmatched junction bases: 7. The CDR3 runs 16 residues. The CDR3 loop is CAWSVKGGRVTGELFF. CDR3 nucleotides: TGTGCCTGGAGTGTAAAGGGCGGGAGGGTTACCGGGGAGCTGTTTTTT.

V usage is TRBV29-1 and J usage is TRBJ2-1, with D perhaps being TRBD1 or TRBD2 (6 bases each). Germline assignment: CDR1 SQVTM and CDR2 ANQGSEA. CDR3 length equals 12 residues. The CDR3 loop is CGGTPSGNEQFF. For the CDR3, the DNA is TGCGGCGGGACACCCTCTGGTAATGAGCAGTTCTTC.

This sequence joins TRBV7-6 and TRBJ1-1; TRBD1 matches at 7 bases. The trim removed 5 bases at V and 5 bases at J, leaving 8 bases unmatched. In germline, CDR1 is SGHVS, CDR2 FNYEAQ. CDR3 length: 14 residues. This chain's CDR3 is CASSLGGSGTEAFF. DNA of the CDR3: TGTGCCAGCAGCCTAGGGGGCTCTGGGACTGAAGCTTTCTTT.

This sequence joins TRBV5-5 and TRBJ1-1; TRBD1 might be the D (5 bases). Germline V lookup: CDR1 SGHKS, CDR2 YYEKEE (reference sequence). The CDR3 has 11 amino acids. Trimming left V 4 bases short and J 8 bases short, with 9 bases between. The CDR3 bases are TGTGCCAGCAGCCGGGACTTCGAAGCTTTCTTT. Protein sequence: CASSRDFEAFF.

The chain recombines TRBV29-1 with TRBJ1-4, with D unclear. V was trimmed by 4 bases and J by 7 bases, leaving 13 bases between them. The CDR3 length is 13 residues. The germline gives CDR1 SQVTM, CDR2 ANQGSEA. CDR3 bases: TGCAGCGTTGGGTCGGATCGGGTTGAAAAACTGTTTTTT. Encoded protein: CSVGSDRVEKLFF.

A single count supports this clone. The chain couples TRBV19 to TRBJ2-1; TRBD2 aligns across 9 bases. V was pared by 0 bases and J by 2 bases, with 2 bases of the junction left unmatched. The CDR3 runs 16 residues. Germline CDR1 LNHDA, CDR2 SQIVND (reference sequence). CDR3 DNA sequence: TGTGCCAGTAGTATAGACCTAGCGGGGACCTACAATGAGCAGTTCTTC. It specifies CASSIDLAGTYNEQFF.

J is TRBJ2-3 and V is TRBV2; TRBD2 is a possible D gene (6 bases). Germline V lookup: CDR1 SNHLY, CDR2 FYNNEI. The CDR3 extends over 14 amino acids. This CDR3 is CASRSASATDTQYF. The CDR3 DNA is TGTGCTTCCCGCTCCGCTAGCGCCACAGATACGCAGTATTTT.

This clone was found a few times. The chain is built from TRBV19 and TRBJ2-1; 13 bases are shared with TRBD2. V gave up 7 bases and J gave up 5 bases; unmatched junction bases: 5. This CDR3 comprises 15 residues. Germline CDR1 reads LNHDA; CDR2 reads SQIVND (reference sequence). As DNA, the CDR3 is TGTGCCAGTACCCTGACTAGCGGGGGGAACAATGAGCAGTTCTTC. This gives the protein CASTLTSGGNNEQFF.

The chain is built from TRBV6-1 and TRBJ1-5; 8 bases are a match to TRBD1. CDR1 and CDR2 from the germline V gene are MNHNS and SASEGT. Trimming at V came to 10 bases and at J to 4 bases, leaving 9 bases not matched to a gene. The CDR3 runs 14 residues. The CDR3 is CAIIGQGTNQPQHF. CDR3 in DNA: TGTGCCATAATAGGACAGGGAACAAATCAGCCCCAGCATTTT.

The chain carries TRBV5-1 and TRBJ1-1, with TRBD1 identical over 8 bases. V shed 3 bases and J 5 bases; nucleotides not matched to a gene: 6. The V gene's germline CDR1 is SGHRS and CDR2 YFSETQ. The CDR3 totals 14 residues. The CDR3 DNA reads TGCGCCAGCAGCTCAGGACAGGGAAAAACTGAAGCTTTCTTT. This translates into CASSSGQGKTEAFF.

V is TRBV19 and J is TRBJ2-1; TRBD2 matches 9 bases. The CDR3 contains 14 residues. The junction had 7 bases not matched to a gene; V was cut back by 5 bases and J by 8 bases. The germline gives CDR1 LNHDA, CDR2 SQIVND (reference sequence). The CDR3 here is CASSYGTSNDEQFF. CDR3 nucleotide sequence: TGTGCCAGTAGTTACGGGACTAGCAACGATGAGCAGTTCTTC.

The chain employs TRBV7-9 and TRBJ1-4; 8 bases fit TRBD1. J was trimmed by 8 bases and V by 1 base; bases with no gene match: 3. This CDR3 is built from 14 residues. Germline lookup yields CDR1 SEHNR and CDR2 FQNEAQ (reference sequence). CDR3 in amino acids: CASSLGSGGEKLFF. The CDR3 DNA follows: TGTGCCAGCAGCTTAGGGTCAGGGGGCGAAAAACTGTTTTTT.

The V gene is TRBV11-3, the J gene TRBJ2-5; D not certain. V was clipped by 0 bases and J by 5 bases, with 4 bases between them. CDR1 SGHNT and CDR2 YENEEA come from the germline V gene. The CDR3 has 12 amino acids. The CDR3 loop is CASSLDGETQYF. CDR3 coding DNA: TGTGCCAGCAGCTTAGACGGGGAGACCCAGTACTTC.

The J gene is TRBJ2-7, the V gene TRBV7-9, with TRBD2 as a possible D gene (6 bases). Trimming stripped 6 bases from V and 3 bases from J, with 12 bases between. CDR1 is SEHNR, CDR2 FQNEAQ, per germline (reference sequence). The CDR3 spans 13 residues. The DNA of the CDR3 is TGTGCCAGCAGGCCGGAGGGGCACTACGAGCAGTACTTC. Amino acids: CASRPEGHYEQYF. Filled out from reference TRBV7-9 and TRBJ2-7, the complete variable domain reads DTGVSQNPRHKITKRGQNVTFRCDPISEHNRLYWYRQTLGQGPEFLTYFQNEAQLEKSRLLSDRFSAERPKGSFSTLEIQRTEQGDSAMYLCASRPEGHYEQYFGPGTRLTVT.

The chain carries TRBV7-7 and TRBJ2-2; tentative D call: TRBD2 (6 bases). Per germline, CDR1 SSHAT and CDR2 FNYEAQ (reference sequence). This CDR3 comprises 12 residues. Trimming removed 5 bases from V and 6 bases from J, with 7 bases in between. The CDR3, as DNA: TGTGCCAGCAGCCCGGGGGCCGGGGAGCTGTTTTTT. Protein: CASSPGAGELFF.

The chain recombines TRBV7-9 with TRBJ2-3; 12 bases agree with TRBD2. The trim removed 5 bases at V and 6 bases at J, leaving 9 bases unmatched. The CDR3 totals 16 residues. Germline V gene data show CDR1 as SEHNR and CDR2 as FQNEAQ (reference sequence). The CDR3 reads CASSERLAGVEDTQYF. The CDR3 DNA reads as TGTGCCAGCAGCGAGAGACTAGCGGGGGTTGAGGATACGCAGTATTTT.

The chain recombines TRBV7-8 with TRBJ2-6; D is unresolved. Trimming took off 1 base at V and 0 bases at J, with 13 bases between the two ends. Germline CDR1 SGHVS, CDR2 FQNEAQ. The CDR3 is 18 amino acids. The CDR3: CASSLEPSSSSGANVLTF. CDR3 nucleotide sequence: TGTGCCAGCAGCTTAGAGCCTTCATCAAGCTCTGGGGCCAACGTCCTGACTTTC.

The chain is built from TRBV7-9 and TRBJ2-6; D ambiguous. This CDR3 contains 14 residues. The V gene's germline CDR1 is SEHNR and CDR2 FQNEAQ (reference sequence). V lost 3 bases, J lost 2 bases, and 5 bases lay in between. The CDR3: CASSFLTGANVLTF. The CDR3 DNA is TGTGCCAGCAGCTTCCTTACTGGGGCCAACGTCCTGACTTTC.

The chain has TRBV5-1 and TRBJ2-3; TRBD2 aligns across 10 bases. Germline CDR1 reads SGHRS; CDR2 reads YFSETQ. V dropped 0 bases and J dropped 2; count of bases not matched to a gene: 12. The CDR3 has 19 residues. CDR3 in DNA: TGCGCCAGCAGCTTGGGGCCCCGTCTAGCGGGGGACCTCACAGATACGCAGTATTTT. As protein: CASSLGPRLAGDLTDTQYF.

This chain links TRBV21-1 with TRBJ2-3; the listed D gene, TRBD2, was not tested against the DNA. TRBV21-1 corresponds to a pseudogene. CDR3 length: 16 residues. The CDR3 is CASSLKVTSLPDTQYF. The CDR3 DNA reads as TGTGCCAGCAGCTTGAAAGTAACTAGCCTCCCAGATACGCAGTATTTT.

The rearrangement uses TRBV11-3 and TRBJ2-5, with 8 bases matching TRBD2. This CDR3 spans 16 amino acids. Germline loops: CDR1 SGHNT, CDR2 YENEEA. J gave up 6 bases and V 0 bases, and 9 bases lay outside the gene matches. The CDR3 reads CASSLETAGALKTQYF. CDR3 DNA: TGTGCCAGCAGCTTAGAGACAGCGGGAGCTCTAAAGACCCAGTACTTC.

V and J are TRBV5-1 and TRBJ1-2, with D uncertain. CDR1 is SGHRS, CDR2 YFSETQ, per germline. V was cut by 5 bases and J by 1 base, with 12 bases left in between. The CDR3 is 14 amino acids. In DNA, the CDR3 is TGCGCCAGCAGTTCGGAGTTCCTTAACTATGGCTACACCTTC. Encoded protein: CASSSEFLNYGYTF.

The gene calls are TRBV27 and TRBJ2-7; TRBD2 matches 8 bases. The germline V gene encodes CDR1 MNHEY and CDR2 SMNVEV (reference sequence). The CDR3 sequence is 13 residues long. V lost 2 bases to trimming and J lost 3 bases; unmatched junction nucleotides: 0. CDR3 sequence: CASSLAGGYEQYV. The CDR3 DNA reads as TGTGCCAGCAGTTTAGCGGGAGGCTACGAGCAGTACGTC.

The rearrangement joins TRBV30 to TRBJ2-1, with 11 nucleotides matching TRBD2. The J segment lost 2 bases and the V segment lost 5 bases, leaving 17 bases of the junction unmatched. Per the germline V gene, CDR1 is GTSNPN and CDR2 is SVGIG (reference sequence). The CDR3 is 19 amino acids. In DNA, the CDR3 is TGTGCCTGGGACTCCTTACTAGCGGGAGCGGGTCGAGCCTACAATGAGCAGTTCTTC. This codes for CAWDSLLAGAGRAYNEQFF.

V usage is TRBV10-1 and J usage is TRBJ2-7, with TRBD2 as a possible D gene (5 bases). V lost 11 bases and J 7 bases, leaving 15 bases between the germline ends. Germline CDR1 reads WNHNN; CDR2 reads SYGVQD (reference sequence). The CDR3 has 11 residues. CDR3 nucleotides: TGCGCCTACCCGGCCACGGGGGAGCAGTACGTC. Its protein is CAYPATGEQYV.